This T cell receptor beta chain was profiled in a study of blood T cell repertoires in COVID-19. Study context: Donors in the United States, Italy and Spain gave samples during acute or convalescent COVID-19. Sample material is recorded as cDNA or gDNA derived from T cells, B-cell-depleted T cells, or PBMCs.

As handled by the study authors: Quantification of nucleated cells was approximated via reference gene primer amplification. Assay: immunoSEQ multiplex PCR; the TCRdb copy retains only in-frame clones and omits some. That table supplies the V and J calls and clone size; D and trimming were determined from the DNA. In the table there are tens of thousands of clones, approximately 80% of which are singletons. The V and J ends lost 5 bases and 7 bases respectively, with 8 bases between them. The CDR3 extends over 11 amino acids. CDR1 SEHNR and CDR2 FQNEAQ come from the germline V gene (reference sequence).

Material: peripheral blood. The TCR originated in a human donor in a cohort sampled during active COVID-19. J is TRBJ1-1 and V is TRBV7-9; no reliable D call. The CDR3 loop is CASSVVIEAFF. As DNA, the CDR3 is TGTGCCAGCAGCGTCGTTATTGAAGCTTTCTTT.